The next 15 T cell receptor beta chains were all read from a single sample in a study of T cells in Graves' hyperthyroidism and ophthalmopathy. Amplification of TCR beta CDR3 regions was performed using RNA transcripts as template. HTBI primers were employed in a first-round RT-PCR of the TCR CDR3. TCRdb analysed the multiplex PCR reads with MiXCR anew, one entry per CDR3 protein. In the table there are about 480,000 distinct CDR3 sequences, 14% of which are singletons. The sample consisted of blood. The receptor set was obtained from a young woman with Graves' hyperthyroidism.

This clonotype came up many times. V and J are TRBV29-1 and TRBJ1-1; TRBD1 might be the D (5 bases). The CDR3 loop spans 14 amino acids. V lost 6 bases, J lost 11 bases, and 25 bases lay in between. CDR1 and CDR2 from the germline V gene are SQVTM and ANQGSEA. Here the CDR3 DNA reads TGCAGCGTCCCTGGGAACAGGCACCCATGGTGGGCTTTCTTT. This encodes CSVPGNRHPWWAFF. Variable domain in full (rest from reference TRBV29-1 and TRBJ1-1): SAVISQKPSRDICQRGTSLTIQCQVDSQVTMMFWYRQQPGQSLTLIATANQGSEATYESGFVIDKFPISRPNLTFSTLTVSNMSPEDSSIYLCSVPGNRHPWWAFFGQGTRLTVV.

This clonotype was found many times. J is TRBJ2-2 and V is TRBV6-1, with TRBD1 matching 9 bases. CDR1 MNHNS and CDR2 SASEGT come from the germline V gene. The CDR3 runs 17 residues. The V and J ends lost 1 base and 4 bases, in that order; junction bases with no gene match: 7. The chain's CDR3 is CASSEVWTGAVTGELFF. Written as DNA, the CDR3 is TGTGCCAGCAGTGAAGTGTGGACAGGGGCGGTCACCGGGGAGCTGTTTTTT.

This chain uses TRBV19 with TRBJ1-4, with D unclear. This CDR3 comprises 17 residues. Per germline, CDR1 LNHDA and CDR2 SQIVND (reference sequence). Trimming pared 4 bases from V and 7 bases from J, leaving 22 bases between. The CDR3 DNA reads as TGTGCCAGTAGTACAGTGGAGAGGACCCTCTGGGGTGAAAAACTGTTTTTT. It is translated as CASSTVERTLWGEKLFF.

This clonotype has a handful of counts. CDR3 sequence reads: CASRPSGPSYEQYF. Written as DNA, the CDR3 is TGTGCCAGCAGACCTAGCGGGCCGTCCTACGAGCAGTACTTC. J is TRBJ2-7 and V is TRBV7-9; 8 bases agree with TRBD2. J gave up 1 base and V 6 bases, and 5 bases lay outside the gene matches. Germline assignment: CDR1 SEHNR and CDR2 FQNEAQ (reference sequence). CDR3 length: 14 residues.

This clonotype was recorded at least ten times. V usage is TRBV6-1 and J usage is TRBJ2-1; D unresolved. Trimming took 7 bases from V and 8 from J, leaving 9 bases between them. CDR3 length: 11 residues. In germline, CDR1 is MNHNS, CDR2 SASEGT. The CDR3 nucleotides are TGTGCCAGCATCGGTTTCTATGAGCAGTTCTTC. This codes for CASIGFYEQFF.

The sample holds many counts of this clonotype. V is TRBV28 and J is TRBJ2-1; 9 bases map to TRBD2. CDR3 length: 17 amino acids. J lost 4 bases, V lost 3 bases, and 10 bases had no gene match. Germline CDR1 is MDHEN and CDR2 is SYDVKM. The CDR3 sequence: CASSFPRGAGGYNEQFF. CDR3 coding DNA: TGTGCCAGCAGTTTCCCCAGGGGGGCGGGAGGGTACAATGAGCAGTTCTTC.

This clonotype was seen at least ten times. The chain links TRBV28 to TRBJ2-1, with 9 bases that match TRBD2. The CDR3 is made up of 15 amino acids. Germline trimming cut 5 bases from V and 4 bases from J; bases unmatched to any gene: 6. Germline assignment: CDR1 MDHEN and CDR2 SYDVKM. The CDR3 DNA reads as TGTGCCAGCAGTCCAGCGGGAGGAGGGTACAATGAGCAGTTCTTC. Protein product: CASSPAGGGYNEQFF.

This clonotype occurred many times. This chain connects TRBV12-3 or TRBV12-4 to TRBJ1-1; D gene ambiguous. Trimming took off 7 bases at V and 4 bases at J, with 16 bases between the two ends. CDR3 size: 14 residues. As DNA, the CDR3 is TGTGCCAGCACCTCGTTTTGGAGGACCACTGAAGCTTTCTTT. It translates to CASTSFWRTTEAFF.

This clonotype was detected many times. The rearrangement joins TRBV7-8 to TRBJ2-6, with D tentatively TRBD1 or TRBD2 (6 bases each). The CDR3 sequence is 17 residues long. V lost 5 bases and J 2 bases, leaving 16 bases between the germline ends. Germline loops: CDR1 SGHVS, CDR2 FQNEAQ. The CDR3 here is CASSRDRPGAGANVLTF. The CDR3 coding sequence is TGTGCCAGCAGCCGCGACAGGCCGGGGGCTGGGGCCAACGTCCTGACTTTC.

This clonotype was observed a handful of times. This chain links TRBV7-8 with TRBJ1-1; D unclear. CDR1 and CDR2 from the germline V gene are SGHVS and FQNEAQ. The CDR3 is 13 residues long. Trimming left V 8 bases short and J 6 bases short, with 16 bases between. The CDR3, as DNA: TGTGCCAGCCGCCGTGAGAGGTCCGCTGAAGCTTTCTTT. Protein sequence: CASRRERSAEAFF.

This clonotype was picked up many times. In nucleotides, the CDR3 is TGTGCCAGTAGTTGGACTAGCGGCACAGATACGCAGTATTTT. Protein: CASSWTSGTDTQYF. The chain employs TRBV19 and TRBJ2-3, with 9 bases identical to TRBD2. In germline, CDR1 is LNHDA, CDR2 SQIVND (reference sequence). The CDR3 spans 14 residues. J lost 1 base, V lost 5 bases, and 1 base had no gene match. The entire variable domain, with the rest obtained from reference TRBV19 and TRBJ2-3, is as follows: DGGITQSPKYLFRKEGQNVTLSCEQNLNHDAMYWYRQDPGQGLRLIYYSQIVNDFQKGDIAEGYSVSREKKESFPLTVTSAQKNPTAFYLCASSWTSGTDTQYFGPGTRLTVL.

About this clonotype itself: A clone one base away is much larger, so this may be a read error. The chain has TRBV2 and TRBJ2-7; the D is unclear. The V and J ends lost 1 base and 1 base respectively, with 8 bases between them. The germline V gene has CDR1 SNHLY and CDR2 FYNNEI. The CDR3 length is 14 residues. CDR3 sequence reads: CASSEGLESYEQYV. Written as DNA, the CDR3 is TGTGCCAGCAGTGAAGGCCTAGAGTCCTACGAGCAGTACGTC.

This clonotype was observed a handful of times. This chain uses TRBV24-1 with TRBJ2-2; no clear D. The germline V gene encodes CDR1 KGHDR and CDR2 SFDVKD. The V and J ends lost 4 bases and 5 bases respectively, with 7 bases between them. This CDR3 is built from 13 residues. CDR3 region: CATSELVTGELFF. In DNA form, the CDR3 reads TGTGCCACCAGTGAACTCGTAACCGGGGAGCTGTTTTTT.

In the case of this clonotype: A read error may be the cause here, since a much bigger clone is one base away. This rearrangement joins TRBV7-7 to TRBJ2-1, with 8 nucleotides matching TRBD2. The V gene's germline CDR1 is SSHAT and CDR2 FNYEAQ (reference sequence). The CDR3 loop spans 16 amino acids. J lost 8 bases, V lost 2 bases, and 11 bases had no gene match. The CDR3 DNA follows: TGTGCCAGCAGCTTACTGGGGACTAGTAACTCCGATGAGCAGTTCTTC. Translated: CASSLLGTSNSDEQFF.

Points on this clonotype: Possible read error: a much larger clone is one base away. V gene TRBV7-2 combines with J gene TRBJ1-6; D is undetermined. This CDR3 is 13 amino acids long. Germline CDR1 SGHTA, CDR2 FQGNSA. CDR3 nucleotide sequence: TGTCCCAGCAGCTTAGGACTGCCTACACCCCTCCACTTT. Amino acids: CPSSLGLPTPLHF.